The sequence of this TCR beta chain was determined in a study of tumor-infiltrating lymphocytes in primary liver carcinoma. Study in general: Each of the growths was stage T1-T3 N0M0, extending roughly 4.2 to 11 cm across.

In addition to blood RNA drawn from unsorted whole blood, germline DNA was extracted. With roughly 0.5 ug total RNA as template and a constant-region primer, TCR beta cDNA was made. Three nested multiplex PCR rounds, a slightly modified ARM-PCR, produced the libraries for TCR beta. The first two PCR rounds used TRBV1-TRBV30 forward primers with a C-beta reverse primer, 10 to 11 cycles each. TCRdb ran MiXCR on the multiplex PCR reads and lists one entry per CDR3 protein. The table lists more than 150,000 distinct CDR3 sequences, roughly 60% of them singletons. Trimming took off 6 bases at V and 5 bases at J, with 14 bases between the two ends. The CDR3 length is 13 residues. CDR1 and CDR2 from the germline V gene are WSHSY and SAAADI.

The sequencing input was peripheral blood. The clonotype originates from a man aged 40-50 years with primary liver carcinoma and hepatitis B virus infection. The chain employs TRBV10-2 and TRBJ2-7; D call uncertain. The CDR3 protein is CASRNGVADEQYF. The DNA for the CDR3 is TGCGCCAGCAGGAATGGGGTTGCGGACGAGCAGTACTTC.